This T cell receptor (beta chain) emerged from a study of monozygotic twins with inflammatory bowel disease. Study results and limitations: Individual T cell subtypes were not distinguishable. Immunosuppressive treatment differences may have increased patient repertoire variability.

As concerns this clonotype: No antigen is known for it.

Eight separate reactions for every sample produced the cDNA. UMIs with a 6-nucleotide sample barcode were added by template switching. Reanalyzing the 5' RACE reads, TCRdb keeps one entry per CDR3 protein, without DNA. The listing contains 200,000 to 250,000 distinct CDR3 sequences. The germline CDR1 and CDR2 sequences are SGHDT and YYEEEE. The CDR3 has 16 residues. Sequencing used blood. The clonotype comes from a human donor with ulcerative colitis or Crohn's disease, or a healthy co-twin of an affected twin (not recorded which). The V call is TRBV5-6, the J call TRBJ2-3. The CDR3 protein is CASSLAPHLVTDTQYF.